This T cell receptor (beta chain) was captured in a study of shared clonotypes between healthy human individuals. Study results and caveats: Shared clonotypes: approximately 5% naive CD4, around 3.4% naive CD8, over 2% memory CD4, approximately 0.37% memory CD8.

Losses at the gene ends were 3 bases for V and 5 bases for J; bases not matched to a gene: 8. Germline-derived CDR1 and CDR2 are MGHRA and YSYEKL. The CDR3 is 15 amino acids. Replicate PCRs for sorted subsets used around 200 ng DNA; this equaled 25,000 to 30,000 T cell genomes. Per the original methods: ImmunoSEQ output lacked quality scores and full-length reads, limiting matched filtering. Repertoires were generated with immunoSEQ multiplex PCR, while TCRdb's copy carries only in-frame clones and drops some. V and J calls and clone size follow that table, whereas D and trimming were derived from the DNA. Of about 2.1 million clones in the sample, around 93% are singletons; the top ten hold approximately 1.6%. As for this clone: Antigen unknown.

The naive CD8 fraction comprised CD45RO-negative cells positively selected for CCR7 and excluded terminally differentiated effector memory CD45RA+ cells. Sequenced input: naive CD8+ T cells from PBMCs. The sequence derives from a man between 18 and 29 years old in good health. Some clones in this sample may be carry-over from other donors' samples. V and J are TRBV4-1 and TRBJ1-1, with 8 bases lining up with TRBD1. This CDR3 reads CASSQTGDGWTEAFF. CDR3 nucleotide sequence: TGCGCCAGCAGCCAGACAGGGGACGGGTGGACTGAAGCTTTCTTT.